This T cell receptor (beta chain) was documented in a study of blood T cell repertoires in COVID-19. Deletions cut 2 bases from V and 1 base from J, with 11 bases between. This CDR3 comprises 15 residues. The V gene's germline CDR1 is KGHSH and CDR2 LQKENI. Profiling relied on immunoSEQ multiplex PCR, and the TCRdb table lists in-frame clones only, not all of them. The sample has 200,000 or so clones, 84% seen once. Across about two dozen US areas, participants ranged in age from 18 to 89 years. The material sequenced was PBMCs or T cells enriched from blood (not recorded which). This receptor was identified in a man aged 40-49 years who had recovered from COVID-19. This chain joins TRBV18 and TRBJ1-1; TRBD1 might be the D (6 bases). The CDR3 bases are TGTGCCAGCTCACCAGCGTACAGGGAGAACACTGAAGCTTTCTTT. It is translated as CASSPAYRENTEAFF. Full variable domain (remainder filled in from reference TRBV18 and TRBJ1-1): NAGVMQNPRHLVRRRGQEARLRCSPMKGHSHVYWYRQLPEEGLKFMVYLQKENIIDESGMPKERFSAEFPKEGPSILRIQQVVRGDSAAYFCASSPAYRENTEAFFGQGTRLTVV.